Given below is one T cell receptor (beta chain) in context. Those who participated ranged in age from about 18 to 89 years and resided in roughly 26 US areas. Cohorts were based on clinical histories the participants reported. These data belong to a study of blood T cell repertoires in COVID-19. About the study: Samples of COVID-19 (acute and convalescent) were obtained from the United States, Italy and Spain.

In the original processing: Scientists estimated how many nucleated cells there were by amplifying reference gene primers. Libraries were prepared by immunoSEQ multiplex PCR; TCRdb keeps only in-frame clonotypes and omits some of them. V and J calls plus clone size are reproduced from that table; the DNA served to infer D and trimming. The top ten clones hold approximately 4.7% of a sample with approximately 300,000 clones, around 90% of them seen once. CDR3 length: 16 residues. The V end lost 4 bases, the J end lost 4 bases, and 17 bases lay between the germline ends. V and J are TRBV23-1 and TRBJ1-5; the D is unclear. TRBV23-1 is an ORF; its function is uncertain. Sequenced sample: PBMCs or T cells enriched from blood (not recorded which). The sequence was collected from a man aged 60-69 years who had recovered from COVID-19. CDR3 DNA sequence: TGCGCCAGCAGTCTTAACTATCCCTCCGCAAATCAGCCCCAGCATTTT. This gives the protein CASSLNYPSANQPQHF.